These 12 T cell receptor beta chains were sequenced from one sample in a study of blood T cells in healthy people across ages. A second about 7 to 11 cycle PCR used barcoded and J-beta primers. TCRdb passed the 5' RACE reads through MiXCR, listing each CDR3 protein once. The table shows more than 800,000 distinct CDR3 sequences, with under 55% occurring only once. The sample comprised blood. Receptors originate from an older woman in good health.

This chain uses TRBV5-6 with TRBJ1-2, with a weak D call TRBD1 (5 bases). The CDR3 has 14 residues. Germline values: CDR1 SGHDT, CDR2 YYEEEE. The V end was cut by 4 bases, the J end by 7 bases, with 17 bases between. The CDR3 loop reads CASSGTGTLGGYTF. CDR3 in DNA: TGTGCCAGCAGCGGAACCGGGACCTTAGGTGGCTACACCTTC.

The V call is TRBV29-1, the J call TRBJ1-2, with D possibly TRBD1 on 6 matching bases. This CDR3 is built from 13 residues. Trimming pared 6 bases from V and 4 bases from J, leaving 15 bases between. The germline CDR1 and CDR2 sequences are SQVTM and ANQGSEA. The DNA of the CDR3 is TGCAGCGTCAATACAGGGTTGAGCTATGGCTACACCTTC. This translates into CSVNTGLSYGYTF.

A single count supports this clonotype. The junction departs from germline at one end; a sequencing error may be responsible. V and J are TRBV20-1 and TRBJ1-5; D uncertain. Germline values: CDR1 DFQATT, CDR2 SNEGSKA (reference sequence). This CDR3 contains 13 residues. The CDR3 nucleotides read TGCAGTGCTAGTGTCCCTGATAATCAGCCCCGGCATTTT. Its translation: CSASVPDNQPRHF.

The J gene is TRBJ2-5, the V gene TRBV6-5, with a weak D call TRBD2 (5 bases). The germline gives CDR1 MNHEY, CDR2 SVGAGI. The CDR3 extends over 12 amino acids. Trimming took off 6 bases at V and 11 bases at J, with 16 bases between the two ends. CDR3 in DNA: TGTGCCAGCAGGGGCTATCCCTGGGAGCAGTACTTC. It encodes CASRGYPWEQYF.

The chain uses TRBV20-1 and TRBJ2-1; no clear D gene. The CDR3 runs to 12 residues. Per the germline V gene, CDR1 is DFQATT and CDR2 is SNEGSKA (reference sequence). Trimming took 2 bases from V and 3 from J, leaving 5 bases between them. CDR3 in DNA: TGCAGTGCTAGATACTACTACAATGAGCAGTTCTTC. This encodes CSARYYYNEQFF.

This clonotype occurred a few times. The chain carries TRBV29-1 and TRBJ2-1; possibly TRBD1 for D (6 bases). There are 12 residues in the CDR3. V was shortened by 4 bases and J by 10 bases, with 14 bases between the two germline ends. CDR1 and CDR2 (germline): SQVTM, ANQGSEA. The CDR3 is CSVGLGAGEQFF. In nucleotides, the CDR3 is TGCAGCGTTGGCTTGGGGGCTGGGGAGCAGTTCTTC.

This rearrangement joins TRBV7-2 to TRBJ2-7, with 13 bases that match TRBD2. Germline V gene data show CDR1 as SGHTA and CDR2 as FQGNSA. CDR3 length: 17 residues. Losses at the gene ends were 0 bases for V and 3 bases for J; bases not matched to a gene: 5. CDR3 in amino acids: CASSLAGTSGIFYEQYF. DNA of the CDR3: TGTGCCAGCAGCTTAGCCGGGACTAGCGGGATTTTCTACGAGCAGTACTTC.

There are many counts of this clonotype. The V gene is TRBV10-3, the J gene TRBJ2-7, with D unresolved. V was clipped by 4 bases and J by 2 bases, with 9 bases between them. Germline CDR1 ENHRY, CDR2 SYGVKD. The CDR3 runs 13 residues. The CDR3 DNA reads TGTGCCATCAGTGGTGACGGAGCCTACGAGCAGTACTTC. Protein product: CAISGDGAYEQYF.

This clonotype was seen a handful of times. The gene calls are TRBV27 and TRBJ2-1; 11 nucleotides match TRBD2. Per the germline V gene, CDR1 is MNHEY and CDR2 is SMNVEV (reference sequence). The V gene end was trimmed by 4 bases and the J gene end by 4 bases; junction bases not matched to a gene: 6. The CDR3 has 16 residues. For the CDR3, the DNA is TGTGCCAGCAGTTCCAGACTAGCGGGACTATACAATGAGCAGTTCTTC. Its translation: CASSSRLAGLYNEQFF.

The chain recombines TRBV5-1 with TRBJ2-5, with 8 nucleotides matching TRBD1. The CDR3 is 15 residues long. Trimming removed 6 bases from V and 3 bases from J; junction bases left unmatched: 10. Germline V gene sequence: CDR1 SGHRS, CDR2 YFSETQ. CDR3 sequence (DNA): TGCGCCAGCACCTACGGACCAGGGGGCGAAGAGACCCAGTACTTC. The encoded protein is CASTYGPGGEETQYF.

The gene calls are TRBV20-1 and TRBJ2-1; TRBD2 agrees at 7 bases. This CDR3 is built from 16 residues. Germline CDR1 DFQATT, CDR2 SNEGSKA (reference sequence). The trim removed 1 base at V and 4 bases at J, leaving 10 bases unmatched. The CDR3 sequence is CSARAPLAGVYNEQFF. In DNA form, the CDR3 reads TGCAGTGCTAGAGCACCCCTGGCGGGAGTATACAATGAGCAGTTCTTC.

The CDR3 bases are TGTGCCAGCAGTTACTCGCGTTTATGGGACAAGGCTACCCAGCCCCAGCATTTT. Translation: CASSYSRLWDKATQPQHF. J is TRBJ1-5 and V is TRBV6-2 or TRBV6-3; possible D gene TRBD1, 6 bases. CDR3 length: 18 residues. The ends were cut back, 0 bases at V and 7 bases at J, with 22 bases in the middle. CDR1 is MNHEY and CDR2 is SVGEGT in the germline V gene.